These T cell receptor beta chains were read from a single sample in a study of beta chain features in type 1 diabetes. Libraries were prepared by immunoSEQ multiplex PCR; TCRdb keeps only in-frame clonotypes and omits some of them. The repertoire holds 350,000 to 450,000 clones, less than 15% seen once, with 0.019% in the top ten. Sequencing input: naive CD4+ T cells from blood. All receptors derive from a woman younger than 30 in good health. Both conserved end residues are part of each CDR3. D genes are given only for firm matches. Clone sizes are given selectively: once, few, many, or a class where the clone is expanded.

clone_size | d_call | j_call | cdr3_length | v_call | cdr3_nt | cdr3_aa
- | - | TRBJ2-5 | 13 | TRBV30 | TGTGCCTGGAGTTTGCAGACAGGAGAGACCCAGTACTTC | CAWSLQTGETQYF
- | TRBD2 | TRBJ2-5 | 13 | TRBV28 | TGTGCCACCTTGGGGGGGGACCAAGAGACCCAGTACTTC | CATLGGDQETQYF
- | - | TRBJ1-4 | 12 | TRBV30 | TGTGCCCGCGGGACGGTGAATGAAAAACTGTTTTTT | CARGTVNEKLFF
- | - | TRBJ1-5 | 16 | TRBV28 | TGTGCCAGCACTCTCGGGGGGGCCTATAGCAATCAGCCCCAGCATTTT | CASTLGGAYSNQPQHF
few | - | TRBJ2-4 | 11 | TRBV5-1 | TGCGCCAGCAGTATCCTAAACATTCAGTACTTC | CASSILNIQYF
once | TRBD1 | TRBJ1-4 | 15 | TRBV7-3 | TGTGCCAGCAGCTCCCGGGACAGGGGTAATGAAAAACTGTTTTTT | CASSSRDRGNEKLFF
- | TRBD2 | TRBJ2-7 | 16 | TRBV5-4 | TGTGCCAGCAGCTCGCTAGCGGGAGGGGTGAGGGTCGAGCAGTACTTC | CASSSLAGGVRVEQYF
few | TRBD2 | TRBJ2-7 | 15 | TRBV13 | TGTGCCAGCAGCCCGCGGGGAGGGAGCTCCTACGAGCAGTACTTC | CASSPRGGSSYEQYF
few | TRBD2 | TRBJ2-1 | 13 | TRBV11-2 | TGTGCCAGCAGCTTAGATCTCGAGCGGGAGGTATTCTTC | CASSLDLEREVFF
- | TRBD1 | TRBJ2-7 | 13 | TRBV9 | TGTGCCAGCAGCGTCCGACAGGGCCACGAGCAGTACTTC | CASSVRQGHEQYF
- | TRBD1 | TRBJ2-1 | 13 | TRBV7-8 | TGTGCCAGCAGCTCGGACAGGGTCAATGAGCAGTTCTTC | CASSSDRVNEQFF
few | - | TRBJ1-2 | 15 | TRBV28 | TGTGCCAGCAGTTTATCAGTTACAAGTATCTATGGCTACACCTTC | CASSLSVTSIYGYTF
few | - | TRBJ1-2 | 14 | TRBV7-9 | TGTGCCACTCCCGAGGGAATTGGTGACTATGGCTACACCTTC | CATPEGIGDYGYTF
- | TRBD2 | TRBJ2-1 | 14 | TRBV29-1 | TGCAGCTCCTCCGGGACTAGCGGTTACAATGAGCAGTTCTTC | CSSSGTSGYNEQFF
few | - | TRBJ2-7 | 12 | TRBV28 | TGTGCCAGCAGTTTATCACTTGACGAGCAGTACTTC | CASSLSLDEQYF
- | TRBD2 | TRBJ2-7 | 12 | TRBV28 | TGTGCCAGCTATAGCGGGCCCTACGAGCAGTACTTC | CASYSGPYEQYF
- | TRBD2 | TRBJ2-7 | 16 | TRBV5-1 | TGCGCCAGCAGCTCGACTAGCGGGAGTATTGGCTACGAGCAGTACTTC | CASSSTSGSIGYEQYF
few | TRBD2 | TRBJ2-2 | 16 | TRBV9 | TGTGCCAGCACCCCAGGCGGGAGAACCGGCACCGGGGAGCTGTTTTTT | CASTPGGRTGTGELFF
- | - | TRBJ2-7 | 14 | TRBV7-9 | TGTGCCAGCAGATTAGGTACAGGGACCCACGAGCAGTACTTC | CASRLGTGTHEQYF
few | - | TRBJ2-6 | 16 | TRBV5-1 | TGCGCCAGCAGCTTGGACCTGAGAGGGGGGGCCAACGTCCTGACTTTC | CASSLDLRGGANVLTF
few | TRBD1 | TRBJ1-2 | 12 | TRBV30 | TGTGCCTGGAGTGTACAGGGGCCTGGCTACACCTTC | CAWSVQGPGYTF
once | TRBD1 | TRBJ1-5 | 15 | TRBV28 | TGTGCCAGCAGCGAGCACAGGGGTAGCAATCAGCCCCAGCATTTT | CASSEHRGSNQPQHF
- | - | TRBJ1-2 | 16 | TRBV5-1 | TGCGCCAGCAGCTGGGCCGGGACACACGCTAACTATGGCTACACCTTC | CASSWAGTHANYGYTF
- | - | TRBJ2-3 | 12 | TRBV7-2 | TGTGCCAGCAGCCTATACACAGATACGCAGTATTTT | CASSLYTDTQYF
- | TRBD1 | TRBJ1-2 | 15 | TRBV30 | TGTGCCTGGAGGAAAGGACAGGGAACTAACTATGGCTACACCTTC | CAWRKGQGTNYGYTF
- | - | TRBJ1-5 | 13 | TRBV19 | TGTGCCAGTAGACAGGCTGAATATCAGCCCCAGCATTTT | CASRQAEYQPQHF
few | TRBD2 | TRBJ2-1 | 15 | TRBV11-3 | TGTGCCAGCAGCCTGACTAGCGGGAGTTGGGATGAGCAGTTCTTC | CASSLTSGSWDEQFF
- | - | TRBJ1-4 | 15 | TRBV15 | TGTGCCACCAGCAGAGTTGACAGACGGAAAGAAAAACTGTTTTTT | CATSRVDRRKEKLFF
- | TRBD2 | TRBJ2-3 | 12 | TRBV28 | TGTGCCAGCGGTAATCAGCGGGGGGAGGCGTATTTT | CASGNQRGEAYF
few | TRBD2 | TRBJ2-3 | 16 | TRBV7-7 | TGTGCCAGCAGCCCACGTCCCGGGACTAGCGGAGATACGCAGTATTTT | CASSPRPGTSGDTQYF
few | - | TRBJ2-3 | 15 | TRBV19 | TGTGCCAGTAGATTGGGGGCCGTTAGCACAGATACGCAGTATTTT | CASRLGAVSTDTQYF
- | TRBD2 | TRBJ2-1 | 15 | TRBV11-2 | TGTGCCAGCAGCTCCCCCCGGGGGGCCTACAATGAGCAGTTCTTC | CASSSPRGAYNEQFF
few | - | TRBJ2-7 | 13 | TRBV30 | TGTGCCTGGGTCAGGGTAGGGTCCTACGAGCAGTACTTC | CAWVRVGSYEQYF
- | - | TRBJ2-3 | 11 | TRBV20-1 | TGCAGTGCTAGAAAACAGGGTACGCAGTATTTT | CSARKQGTQYF
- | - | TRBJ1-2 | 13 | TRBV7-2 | TGTGCCAGCAGCCCCAGGGTTGCCTATGGCTACACCTTC | CASSPRVAYGYTF
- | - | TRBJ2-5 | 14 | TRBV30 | TGTGCCTGGAGTGTTCGGCGGCCCCGAGAGACCCAGTACTTC | CAWSVRRPRETQYF
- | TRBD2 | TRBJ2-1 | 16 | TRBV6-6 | TGTGCCAGCAGGGTGGGACTAGCGAACTCCTACAATGAGCAGTTCTTC | CASRVGLANSYNEQFF
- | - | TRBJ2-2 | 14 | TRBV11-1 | TGTGCCAGCAGCTTTCAGGTCCTCACCGGGGAGCTGTTTTTT | CASSFQVLTGELFF
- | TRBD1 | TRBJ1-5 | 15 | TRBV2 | TGTGCCAGCACCCAGACAGGGGATAGCAATCAGCCCCAGCATTTT | CASTQTGDSNQPQHF
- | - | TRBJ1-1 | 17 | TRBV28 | TGTGCCAGCAGTTTGACCCGCCCTGGTCGGGGGGTTACTGAAGCTTTCTTT | CASSLTRPGRGVTEAFF
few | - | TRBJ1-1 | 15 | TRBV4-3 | TGCGCCAGCAGCCCCAACCGGGCCCTCCTCGGGAGGGCTTTCTTT | CASSPNRALLGRAFF
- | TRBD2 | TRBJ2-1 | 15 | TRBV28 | TGTGCCAGCAGTTCCCCGGGACTAGCGGCGAATGAGCAGTTCTTC | CASSSPGLAANEQFF
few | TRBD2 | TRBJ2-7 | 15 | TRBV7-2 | TGTGCCAGCAGCCCTATACCGGGACTAGCGGCCGAGCAGTACTTC | CASSPIPGLAAEQYF
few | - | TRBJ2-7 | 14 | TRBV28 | TGTGCCAGCAGTTTAAACACAGGCAGATACGAGCAGTACTTC | CASSLNTGRYEQYF
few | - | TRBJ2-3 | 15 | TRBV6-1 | TGTGCCAGCAGTGAAGTTGGGGGCCGCACAGATACGCAGTATTTT | CASSEVGGRTDTQYF
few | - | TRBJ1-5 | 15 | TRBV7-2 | TGTGCCAGCAGCTTATTTAGGGACATCAATCAGCCCCAGCATTTT | CASSLFRDINQPQHF
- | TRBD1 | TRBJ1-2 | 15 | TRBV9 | TGTGCCAGCAGCGTTACGGGACAGACCCGTTATGGCTACACCTTC | CASSVTGQTRYGYTF
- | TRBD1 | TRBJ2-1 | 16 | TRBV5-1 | TGCGCCAGCAGCTTGGGAGGGGGCAGCACCTACAATGAGCAGTTCTTC | CASSLGGGSTYNEQFF
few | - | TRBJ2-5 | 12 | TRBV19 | TGTGCCAGTTCGGATGCGGGAGAGACCCAGTACTTC | CASSDAGETQYF
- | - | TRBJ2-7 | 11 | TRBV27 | TGTGCCAGCAGTTCCTACTACGAGCAGTACTTC | CASSSYYEQYF
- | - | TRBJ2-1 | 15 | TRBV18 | TGTGCCAGCTCACCAACGGCGACAACCTACAATGAGCAGTTCTTC | CASSPTATTYNEQFF
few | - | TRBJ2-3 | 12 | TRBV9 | TGTGCCAGCAGCGTAGAACTAGATACGCAGTATTTT | CASSVELDTQYF
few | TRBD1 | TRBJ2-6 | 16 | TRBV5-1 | TGCGCCAGCAGCTTGGAGGGGGCGCACGGGGCCAACGTCCTGACTTTC | CASSLEGAHGANVLTF
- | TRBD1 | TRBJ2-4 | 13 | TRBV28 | TGTGCCAGCAGTTTGGCCAGGGGGCACATTCAGTACTTC | CASSLARGHIQYF
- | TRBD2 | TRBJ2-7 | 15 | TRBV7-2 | TGTGCCAGCAGCTTAGGGCTAGCGGGGGTCTACGAGCAGTACTTC | CASSLGLAGVYEQYF
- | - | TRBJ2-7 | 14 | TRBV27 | TGTGCCAGCTGGGCGGAGGGACTCTCCTACGAGCAGTACTTC | CASWAEGLSYEQYF
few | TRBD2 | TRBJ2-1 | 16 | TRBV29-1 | TGCAGCGTTCGGACTAGCGGGAGGGCCTGGGTTGGTGAGCAGTTCTTC | CSVRTSGRAWVGEQFF
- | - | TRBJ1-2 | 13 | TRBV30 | TGTGCCTGGACTAGCCAGGGGTACCATGGCTACACCTTC | CAWTSQGYHGYTF
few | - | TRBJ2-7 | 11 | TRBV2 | TGTGCCAGCACGGTAAGCTACGAGCAGTACTTC | CASTVSYEQYF
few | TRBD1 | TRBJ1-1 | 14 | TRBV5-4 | TGTGCCAGCAGCGTGGACAGGAGGAACACTGAAGCTTTCTTT | CASSVDRRNTEAFF